A selection of T cell receptor beta chains follows, all from one sample in a study of technical replicates of blood from four donors. Here immunoSEQ multiplex PCR was the method, and the copy in TCRdb shows in-frame clones only, minus some. The sample has about 15,000 clones, under 90% seen once. The source material was PBMCs. The receptors were sampled from a human donor in good health. The CDR3 runs from the conserved cysteine through the conserved F or W. D genes are given only for firm matches. The size field is filled for only some rows; it gives once, few, many or a size class.

TRBV30,TRBJ1-2,TRBD1,-,TGTGCCTGGAAGACCCCAGGGGGCCTCTGGAAGTATGGCTACACCTTC,CAWKTPGGLWKYGYTF
TRBV5-4,TRBJ2-1,TRBD2,-,TGTGCCAGCAGCTTGACTTTGCGGGAGGGGTACAATGAGCAGTTCTTC,CASSLTLREGYNEQFF
TRBV6-5,TRBJ1-2,TRBD1,once,TGTGCCAGCAGACCAGGGGGCTGGTATGGCTACACCTTC,CASRPGGWYGYTF
TRBV27,TRBJ2-7,TRBD2,once,TGTGCCAGCAGGGCTAGCGGGAACTACGAGCAGTACTTC,CASRASGNYEQYF
TRBV7-2,TRBJ1-1,-,-,TGTGCCAGCAGCTTAGCGTTGGACAGCTCGATGAACACTGAAGCTTTCTTT,CASSLALDSSMNTEAFF
TRBV10-3,TRBJ2-7,-,-,TGTGCCATCAGTGAGTCGGCGGGTTCGCGGTCCGGGGTGAGGGCCTACGAGCAGTACTTC,CAISESAGSRSGVRAYEQYF
TRBV10-3,TRBJ2-3,-,once,TGTGCCATCAGTGATGCGGCAGATACGCAGTATTTT,CAISDAADTQYF
TRBV7-9,TRBJ2-1,-,-,TGTGCCAGCAGCGGCCAGAACTACAATGAGCAGTTCTTC,CASSGQNYNEQFF
TRBV5-1,TRBJ2-2,-,-,TGCGCCAGCAGCAGGATGGGGGCGGGGAACACCGGGGAGCTGTTTTTT,CASSRMGAGNTGELFF
TRBV4-1,TRBJ2-4,TRBD2,few,TGCGCCAGCAGCCAAGAATCCCTAGCGGGAGAGCGGGGGGTTCAGTACTTC,CASSQESLAGERGVQYF
TRBV5-1,TRBJ2-7,-,-,TGCGCCAGCAGCTATGGACAATACGAGCAGTACTTC,CASSYGQYEQYF
TRBV7-9,TRBJ1-5,-,once,TGTGCCAGCAGCTCGACAGATTACAATCAGCCCCAGCATTTT,CASSSTDYNQPQHF
TRBV6-1,TRBJ2-7,-,few,TGTGCCAGCAGTGTACAGGGTTACGAGCAGTACTTC,CASSVQGYEQYF
TRBV6-6,TRBJ2-3,-,-,TGTGCCAGCGGGGGTGGGACTAGCACAGATACGCAGTATTTT,CASGGGTSTDTQYF
TRBV18,TRBJ2-7,-,-,TGTGCCAGCTCACCGGGGCCCTACGAGCAGTACTTC,CASSPGPYEQYF
TRBV9,TRBJ2-5,-,-,TGTGCCAGCAGCGTAGGGAGTACCAAAGAGACCCAGTACTTC,CASSVGSTKETQYF
TRBV7-9,TRBJ2-2,-,once,TGTGCCAGCAGCTCCGCAGGAACCGGGGAGCTGTTTTTT,CASSSAGTGELFF
TRBV9,TRBJ2-1,TRBD2,few,TGTGCCAGCAGCGTCCAGACTAGCGGGACCCACAATGAGCAGTTCTTC,CASSVQTSGTHNEQFF
TRBV7-9,TRBJ2-2,TRBD1,-,TGTGCCAGCAGTGCCGACAGGGAAACCGGGGAGCTGTTTTTT,CASSADRETGELFF
TRBV7-9,TRBJ2-4,-,-,TGTGCCAGCAGCTTAGGGGGAGAGGAGAACATTCAGTACTTC,CASSLGGEENIQYF
TRBV27,TRBJ2-2,-,-,TGTGCCAGCAGCCCGGGACCTGGGGGGTCCGGGGAGCTGTTTTTT,CASSPGPGGSGELFF
TRBV19,TRBJ2-1,TRBD2,-,TGTGCCAGTAGTATCACGAGTAGCGGGAGTGATGAGCAGTTCTTC,CASSITSSGSDEQFF
TRBV18,TRBJ2-7,-,-,TGTGCCAGCTCACTAGGGGTGGCGGTCTACGAGCAGTACTTC,CASSLGVAVYEQYF
TRBV20-1,TRBJ1-1,-,few,TGCAGTGCTAGACAGGACACTGAAGCTTTCTTT,CSARQDTEAFF
TRBV7-9,TRBJ2-7,TRBD1,-,TGTGCCAGCAGCTCACAGGGGGCGCGGTACGAGCAGTACTTC,CASSSQGARYEQYF
TRBV30,TRBJ1-3,-,-,TGTGCCTTCGACACGTACTCTGGAAACACCATATATTTT,CAFDTYSGNTIYF
TRBV6-1,TRBJ2-7,-,-,TGTGCCAGCAGTGAGTACTATCACTCCTACGAGCAGTACTTC,CASSEYYHSYEQYF
TRBV25-1,TRBJ2-2,TRBD2,-,TGTGCCAGCAGGCGACTAGCGGACACCGGGGAGCTGTTTTTT,CASRRLADTGELFF
TRBV5-1,TRBJ2-5,TRBD1,-,TGCGCCAGCAGCTTGCGGACAGGAGGCCAAGAGACCCAGTACTTC,CASSLRTGGQETQYF